These T cell receptor beta chains were read from a single sample in a study of response to subunit inactivated influenza vaccine. TCRdb re-derived calls from the RT-PCR reads in MiXCR, one entry per CDR3 protein. This table has hundreds of thousands of distinct CDR3 sequences, approximately 15% appearing once. The sample consisted of PBMCs from blood, taken 14 days before vaccination. Receptor source: a man aged 45-65 years who received an inactivated influenza vaccine. CDR3s include the opening cysteine and the closing phenylalanine or tryptophan. Fields, in order: J gene, D gene, V gene, clone size, CDR3 length, CDR3 protein, CDR3 DNA. The D gene is left open where the match is weak. Clone size is not always given. Where it is, it says once, few, many or a class for expanded clones.

TRBJ2-3 TRBD1 TRBV11-2 . 18 CASSLSATGTGGTDTQYF TGTGCCAGCAGCTTATCCGCCACCGGGACAGGGGGCACAGATACGCAGTATTTT
TRBJ1-5 TRBD1 TRBV12-3/TRBV12-4 many 15 CASSRTGGRNQPQHF TGTGCCAGCAGTAGGACAGGGGGCCGAAATCAGCCCCAGCATTTT
TRBJ2-2 . TRBV28 . 15 CASSLGGVRTGELFF TGTGCCAGCAGTTTAGGTGGGGTTCGCACCGGGGAGCTGTTTTTT
TRBJ2-1 . TRBV9 . 14 CASTPRGALNEQFF TGTGCCAGCACGCCCCGCGGGGCCCTCAATGAGCAGTTCTTC
TRBJ2-7 TRBD2 TRBV27 few 12 CASSLWGGEQYF TGTGCCAGCAGTTTATGGGGGGGCGAGCAGTACTTC
TRBJ2-2 TRBD1 TRBV5-1 . 14 CATRDSTNTGELFF TGCGCCACCCGGGACAGCACGAACACCGGGGAGCTGTTTTTT
TRBJ1-3 TRBD1 TRBV11-1 few 18 CASNPGQGEPNPGNTIYF TGTGCCAGCAACCCGGGACAGGGGGAACCCAATCCCGGAAACACCATATATTTT
TRBJ2-5 . TRBV7-9 few 15 CASSLRWALQETQYF TGTGCCAGCAGCTTACGGTGGGCCCTACAAGAGACCCAGTACTTC
TRBJ2-7 . TRBV10-2 many 13 CASSQGQPYEQYF TGCGCCAGCAGTCAGGGACAACCATACGAGCAGTACTTC
TRBJ1-1 . TRBV6-5 . 14 CASSYSHRNTEAFF TGTGCCAGCAGTTACTCTCACAGGAACACTGAAGCTTTCTTT
TRBJ2-7 TRBD1 TRBV2 many 16 CASSSRDRGSYYEQYF TGTGCCAGCAGCTCCCGGGACAGGGGATCATACTACGAGCAGTACTTC
TRBJ2-1 TRBD2 TRBV10-3 . 18 CAISGGLAGDYSYNEQFF TGTGCCATCAGTGGGGGACTAGCGGGAGACTACTCCTACAATGAGCAGTTCTTC
TRBJ2-3 . TRBV25-1 . 13 CASSRGGGQPQYF TGTGCCAGCAGCAGAGGGGGAGGCCAGCCCCAGTATTTT
TRBJ2-2 . TRBV7-9 few 16 CASSPYRRGDTGELFF TGTGCCAGCAGCCCCTATCGGCGAGGGGACACCGGGGAGCTGTTTTTT
TRBJ2-7 . TRBV7-2 few 15 CASSPRGPSSYEQYF TGTGCCAGCAGCCCGAGGGGACCCAGCTCCTACGAGCAGTACTTC
TRBJ2-1 TRBD2 TRBV10-3 . 14 CAVARGLERGEQFF TGTGCCGTCGCTCGGGGACTAGAAAGGGGTGAGCAGTTCTTC
TRBJ2-1 . TRBV12-3/TRBV12-4 few 13 CATSLGVMVEQFF TGTGCCACCTCGTTGGGGGTTATGGTTGAGCAGTTCTTC
TRBJ1-5 TRBD1 TRBV4-2 many 15 CASSQRTGGNQPQHF TGTGCCAGCAGCCAAAGGACAGGGGGCAATCAGCCCCAGCATTTT
TRBJ2-2 . TRBV10-2 few 13 CATKASEFGELFF TGCGCCACTAAAGCCTCCGAATTCGGGGAGCTGTTTTTT
TRBJ1-3 . TRBV7-2 . 14 CASTAVGAGNTIYF TGTGCCAGCACCGCGGTGGGGGCTGGAAACACCATATATTTT
TRBJ2-5 . TRBV5-6 . 14 CASSPPGIPETQYF TGTGCCAGCAGCCCCCCGGGGATTCCAGAGACCCAGTACTTC
TRBJ2-7 . TRBV20-1 few 14 CSAGDSGKTYEQYF TGCAGTGCTGGGGATAGCGGAAAAACCTACGAGCAGTACTTC
TRBJ2-7 . TRBV10-3 . 15 CAISESARPDYEQYF TGTGCCATCAGTGAGTCAGCCCGGCCAGACTACGAGCAGTACTTC
TRBJ2-7 TRBD2 TRBV6-1 few 13 CASSEVRGIEQYF TGTGCCAGCAGTGAAGTGCGGGGGATCGAGCAGTACTTC
TRBJ2-1 TRBD2 TRBV20-1 few 15 CSAPSGSSSYNEQFF TGCAGTGCTCCTAGCGGGTCCAGCTCCTACAATGAGCAGTTCTTC
TRBJ2-4 . TRBV27 few 14 CASSQGLQQNIQYF TGTGCCAGCAGCCAGGGACTCCAACAAAACATTCAGTACTTC
TRBJ2-1 . TRBV5-1 . 16 CASSLEGPPSYNEQFF TGCGCCAGCAGCTTGGAGGGTCCGCCCTCCTACAATGAGCAGTTCTTC
TRBJ1-1 . TRBV3-1 many 17 CASSQDGGLGSNTEAFF TGTGCCAGCAGCCAAGATGGGGGATTGGGCTCGAACACTGAAGCTTTCTTT
TRBJ1-1 . TRBV11-2 . 14 CASSPRVRDAEAFF TGTGCCAGCAGCCCCCGGGTTCGAGACGCTGAAGCTTTCTTT
TRBJ2-5 TRBD1 TRBV5-1 few 14 CASSWGTGQETQYF TGCGCCAGCAGCTGGGGGACAGGTCAAGAGACCCAGTACTTC
TRBJ2-3 TRBD2 TRBV9 . 14 CASSVAGEGGAQYF TGTGCCAGCAGCGTAGCGGGGGAGGGCGGGGCGCAGTATTTT
TRBJ2-1 TRBD1 TRBV3-1 few 16 CASSPTGAHSYNEQFF TGTGCCAGCAGCCCGACAGGGGCCCACTCCTACAATGAGCAGTTCTTC
TRBJ2-7 . TRBV14 few 16 CASSQGPAGSSYEQYF TGTGCCAGCAGCCAAGGTCCGGCAGGGAGCTCCTACGAGCAGTACTTC
TRBJ2-3 TRBD2 TRBV4-2 . 15 CASSQGGRAVDTQYF TGTGCCAGCAGCCAGGGAGGGAGGGCCGTAGATACGCAGTATTTT
TRBJ2-7 TRBD2 TRBV28 few 15 CASRVLAGGSYEQYF TGTGCCAGCAGGGTACTAGCGGGAGGATCCTACGAGCAGTACTTC
TRBJ1-1 . TRBV7-9 few 15 CASSRYRELNTEAFF TGTGCCAGCAGCCGATACAGGGAGTTGAACACTGAAGCTTTCTTT
TRBJ2-1 . TRBV5-1 few 16 CASSYVGTLSVSEQFF TGCGCCAGCAGCTATGTTGGGACCCTGAGTGTGAGTGAGCAGTTCTTC
TRBJ2-1 TRBD2 TRBV7-6 few 16 CASSGSGLAAYNEQFF TGTGCCAGCAGCGGGTCGGGACTAGCGGCCTACAATGAGCAGTTCTTC
TRBJ2-3 . TRBV10-3 . 16 CAISSLRTGDTDTQYF TGTGCCATCAGCTCTCTGAGGACCGGGGACACAGATACGCAGTATTTT
TRBJ2-3 TRBD2 TRBV12-3/TRBV12-4 few 15 CASRMGASGQDTQYF TGTGCCAGCAGGATGGGTGCTAGCGGGCAAGATACGCAGTATTTT
TRBJ1-6 TRBD1 TRBV10-3 . 14 CAISRTGNRSPLHF TGTGCCATCAGCCGGACAGGGAATCGTTCACCCCTCCACTTT
TRBJ2-5 . TRBV5-1 few 16 CASSLEGGRVSETQYF TGCGCCAGCAGCTTGGAGGGGGGAAGAGTCTCGGAGACCCAGTACTTC
TRBJ2-1 . TRBV2 many 10 CASTSNEQFF TGTGCCAGCACCTCCAATGAGCAGTTCTTC
TRBJ2-3 TRBD1 TRBV5-1 . 14 CASSFGQATDTQYF TGCGCCAGCAGCTTCGGACAGGCCACAGATACGCAGTATTTT
TRBJ2-7 . TRBV27 . 16 CASSLSFRAGSYEQYF TGTGCCAGCAGTTTATCGTTTCGGGCGGGTTCCTACGAGCAGTACTTC
TRBJ2-7 . TRBV7-8 . 13 CASSLGLGPEQYF TGTGCCAGCAGCTTAGGGTTGGGGCCCGAGCAGTACTTC
TRBJ2-7 . TRBV15 few 12 CATSGSYYEQYF TGTGCCACCAGCGGTTCATACTACGAGCAGTACTTC
TRBJ2-7 TRBD2 TRBV20-1 few 14 CSASRGSPPYEQYF TGCAGTGCTTCTCGCGGGAGTCCCCCCTACGAGCAGTACTTC
TRBJ2-2 . TRBV7-2 . 13 CASTARSLGELFF TGTGCCAGCACCGCGAGGTCTCTCGGGGAGCTGTTTTTT
TRBJ1-5 TRBD1 TRBV6-6 . 13 CASSRQGSQPQHF TGTGCCAGCAGTCGACAGGGGAGTCAGCCCCAGCATTTT
TRBJ1-4 . TRBV20-1 many 14 CSASHLVQDEKLFF TGCAGTGCTAGTCATCTGGTCCAGGATGAAAAACTGTTTTTT